Detailed here is one T cell receptor (beta chain). Its target is not known. Every diagnosis used clinical symptoms, serum thyroxine and TRAb, thyroid ultrasound and orbital computed tomography. This specimen belongs to a study of T cells in Graves' hyperthyroidism and ophthalmopathy. Study observations and caveats: A 13 V-J model separated ophthalmopathy from stable hyperthyroidism. Ophthalmopathy onset followed model prediction by a median around six months.

The germline V and J ends were trimmed by 4 bases and 0 bases, with 16 bases remaining between them. The CDR3 contains 16 residues. RNA transcripts gave rise to amplified TCR beta CDR3 regions. An initial round of RT-PCR targeting the TCR CDR3 relied on the HTBI primer set. A single record per CDR3 protein comes from TCRdb applying MiXCR to the multiplex PCR reads. The sample lists approximately 520,000 distinct CDR3 sequences; approximately 25% were seen once. The sequence was collected from a woman between 25 and 40 years old with Graves' ophthalmopathy. The sample consisted of blood. The chain is built from TRBV12-3 or TRBV12-4 and TRBJ2-7, with D possibly being TRBD1 (6 bases). DNA for the CDR3: TGTGCCAGCAGTTCCCGGAGGACAGAGAGCTCCTACGAGCAGTACTTC. Protein product: CASSSRRTESSYEQYF.